Below, one T cell receptor beta chain is given with its context. The data were produced by immunoSEQ multiplex PCR, yet TCRdb's version contains in-frame clones alone and is incomplete. The sample lists around 51,000 clones; 93% were seen once. This record belongs to a study of T cell changes during pregnancy in multiple sclerosis. The V and J ends lost 4 bases and 3 bases, in that order; junction bases with no gene match: 2. Germline V CDR1 and CDR2: ENHRY, SYGVKD. CDR3 size: 14 residues. The sequence was collected from a female donor with multiple sclerosis, enrolled in a pregnancy study. The rearrangement joins TRBV10-3 to TRBJ1-5; 8 bases are a match to TRBD1. The sample here was peripheral blood, taken in the second trimester of pregnancy. CDR3 amino acids: CAISGTGFNQPQHF. The CDR3 DNA sequence: TGTGCCATCAGTGGGACAGGGTTCAATCAGCCCCAGCATTTT.